Reported below is one TCR beta chain. This entry is derived from a study of control samples from healthy donors and cancer patients. With 6 bases removed from V and 2 bases from J, the gap between germline ends came to 11 bases. Germline values: CDR1 WSHSY, CDR2 SAAADI. CDR3 length: 14 residues. The assay was immunoSEQ multiplex PCR, and TCRdb's table has in-frame clones only and misses some. The table shows about 92,000 clones, with approximately 78% occurring only once. The specimen sequenced was blood. The chain is built from TRBV10-2 and TRBJ2-1; D is tentatively TRBD1 or TRBD2 (6 bases each). The source is an older woman in good health. In nucleotides, the CDR3 is TGCGCCAGCAGGCCCCGGGGGCCCTACAATGAGCAGTTCTTC. Translating gives CASRPRGPYNEQFF.